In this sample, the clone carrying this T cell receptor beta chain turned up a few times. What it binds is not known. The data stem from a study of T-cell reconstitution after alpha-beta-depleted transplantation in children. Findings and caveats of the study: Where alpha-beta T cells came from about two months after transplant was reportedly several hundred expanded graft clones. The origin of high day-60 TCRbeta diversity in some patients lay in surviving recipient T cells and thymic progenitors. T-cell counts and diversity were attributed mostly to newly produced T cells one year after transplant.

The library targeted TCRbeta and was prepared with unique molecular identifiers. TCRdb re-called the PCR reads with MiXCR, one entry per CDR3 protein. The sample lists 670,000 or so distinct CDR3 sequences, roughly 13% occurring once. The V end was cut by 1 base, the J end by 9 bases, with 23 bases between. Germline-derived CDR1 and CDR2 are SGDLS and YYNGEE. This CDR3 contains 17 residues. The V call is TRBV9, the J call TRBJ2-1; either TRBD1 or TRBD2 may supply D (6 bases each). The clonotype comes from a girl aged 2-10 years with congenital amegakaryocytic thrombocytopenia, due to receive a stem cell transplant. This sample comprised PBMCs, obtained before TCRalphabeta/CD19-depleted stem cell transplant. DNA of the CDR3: TGTGCCAGCAGCGTACTTACGGCGTCTGGGGGGCGCGGTGAGCAGTTCTTC. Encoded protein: CASSVLTASGGRGEQFF.